This record covers a single TCR beta chain. This clonotype was seen at least ten times. It lacks a known antigen. Per-base qualities were not stored, and no clone one base away is much larger. The entry originates in a study of T cells in Graves' hyperthyroidism and ophthalmopathy (dated by TCRdb to between 2019 and 2020). Looking at the study overall: Peripheral blood was collected at initial diagnosis, before any treatment. TCR Vbeta CDR3 sequencing of some 140 peripheral blood samples (43 ophthalmopathy, 75 hyperthyroidism and roughly 17 progressor patients) is reported in the paper. The roughly 90 discovery patients were divided at random into training and test sets in a 7:3 ratio. Following sampling, methimazole starting at 30 mg daily was given to hyperthyroidism patients, and high-dose intravenous methylprednisolone was given to ophthalmopathy patients. The study also compared thyroid tissue and blood T-cell repertoires from over 5 Graves' hyperthyroidism patients. Prospective prediction of ophthalmopathy was tested in an independent validation cohort consisting of some 19 hyperthyroidism patients and about 17 patients who later progressed to ophthalmopathy. A discovery cohort of roughly 96 patients, fewer than 50 with Graves' ophthalmopathy and fewer than 65 with stable Graves' hyperthyroidism, was used to find distinguishing TCR V-J signatures.

Paper-wide results and their limitations: Sample size was not statistically predetermined, and blinding of investigators to group allocation was not performed. Blood samples also contained most of the expanded thyroid clonotypes (frequency above 0.001), which suggests that blood repertoires may reflect thyroid immune responses. During validation, the model predicted progression to ophthalmopathy a median of about 6.5 months ahead of onset, with approximately 71% sensitivity and 72.22% specificity. A model built on a 13 V-J signature distinguished ophthalmopathy from stable hyperthyroidism, reaching 87.88% sensitivity and under 84% specificity in cross-validation and 80%/75% in testing.

There are 15 amino acids in the CDR3, from cysteine to phenylalanine inclusive. The read is trimmed to its CDR3 DNA, 45 bases read in frame from base 1. Per the germline V gene, LGHNA is the CDR1 and YNFKEQ is the CDR2. The junction shows trimming of 1 base on V and 3 bases on J, plus 12 bases between the germline ends. Stable Graves' hyperthyroidism was defined as no progression to ophthalmopathy during 18 months of follow-up. The hyperthyroidism patients were between 18 and 65 years old and newly diagnosed, with a disease duration of less than 2 months. Any patient with an uncontrolled infection, another autoimmune disease, pregnancy or lactation was excluded. Diagnoses were based on clinical symptoms, serum thyroxine and TRAb, thyroid ultrasound and orbital computed tomography. PBMCs were isolated from about 9.2 ml of fresh peripheral blood by Ficoll-Paque density gradient centrifugation. Total RNA was extracted with Trizol reagent, and quality was checked on an Agilent 2100 Bioanalyzer.

Amplification of TCR beta CDR3 regions was carried out from RNA transcripts. The first round of RT-PCR for the TCR CDR3 was performed with the HTBI primer set and the Qiagen OneStep RT-PCR kit. Libraries were constructed in a second round of multiplex PCR, after which size selection and purification were carried out. Sequencing of the libraries was done on an Illumina HiSeq2000 using paired-end 100 bp reads. For the original study's pipeline: Raw data were processed with SOAPnuke, discarding reads with adapters, uncalled bases, mean Phred below 15, or no exact constant-primer or identifier match. COPE v1.2.5 was used to merge high-quality paired reads, and clonotypes were defined as unique nucleotide sequences. MiTCR v1.1 was used to align the clonotypes against IMGT TRBV, TRBD and TRBJ reference segments. The analysis was restricted to V-J combinations with a frequency above 0.0001, which together covered about 99% of the repertoires. A TCS score was defined as the ratio between F50 (clonal expansion) and ExV (chaos), using BLOSUM62-based TCRdist between CDR3 peptides within each V-J. Welch's t-statistics and random forest reduced approximately 520 V-J features to around 14, which were used in a naive Bayes classifier (R e1071). TCRdb reprocessed the public reads (quality trimming at Q25 with fastp, clone calling with MiXCR) and kept in-frame beta chains. When rows share a CDR3 protein, they turn into one entry using the most common DNA and genes. The V and J calls come from TCRdb's annotation, not from the publication. The table for this sample lists roughly 380,000 distinct CDR3 sequences; 15% to 20% of them were counted only once. The ten largest clones capture 3.5% to 4% of the sample.

The chain couples TRBV4-2 to TRBJ1-1; the D gene assignment is ambiguous. The sample comprised blood. The TCR was taken from a woman younger than 35 with Graves' hyperthyroidism. The sequenced DNA: TGTGCCAGCAGCCAAGGCCGGGGTGCAGACACTGAAGCTTTCTTT. The resulting protein is CASSQGRGADTEAFF.